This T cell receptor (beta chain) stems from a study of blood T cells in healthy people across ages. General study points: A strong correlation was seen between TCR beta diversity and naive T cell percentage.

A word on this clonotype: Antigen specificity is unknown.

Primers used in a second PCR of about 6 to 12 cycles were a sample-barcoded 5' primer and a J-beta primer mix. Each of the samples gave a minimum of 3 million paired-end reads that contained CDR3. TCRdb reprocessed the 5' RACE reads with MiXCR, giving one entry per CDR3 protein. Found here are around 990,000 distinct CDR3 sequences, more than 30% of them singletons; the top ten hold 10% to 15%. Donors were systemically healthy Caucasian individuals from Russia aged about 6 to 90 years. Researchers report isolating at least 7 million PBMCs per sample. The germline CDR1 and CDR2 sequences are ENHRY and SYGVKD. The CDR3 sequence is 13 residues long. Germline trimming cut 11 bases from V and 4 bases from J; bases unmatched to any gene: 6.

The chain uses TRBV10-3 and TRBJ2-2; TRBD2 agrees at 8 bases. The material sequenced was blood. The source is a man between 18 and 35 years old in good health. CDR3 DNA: TGTGCCTCGCGGGGGGTAGGCACCGGGGAGCTGTTTTTT. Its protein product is CASRGVGTGELFF.